The 16 T cell receptor beta chains given below trace back to one sample, sequenced in a study of T cell repertoires and HLA-DP antigens. The antigens for these receptors are not known. The method was immunoSEQ multiplex PCR; TCRdb's version includes in-frame clones alone and lacks a portion of them. Altogether about 73,000 clones are present, around 80% being singletons, with the ten largest covering 1.6%. Sequenced material: CD4+ T cells from PBMCs. The receptors originated from a man aged 60 to 69 in good health and CMV-seronegative.

The rearrangement links TRBV2 to TRBJ2-7; 8 nucleotides match TRBD1. Germline values: CDR1 SNHLY, CDR2 FYNNEI. With V trimmed by 11 bases and J by 9 bases, 21 bases remained unmatched. There are 15 residues in the CDR3. Written as DNA, the CDR3 is TGTGCCGGACGAACTACGTCCGGGACAGGTATGGGGCAGTACTTC. This sequence encodes CAGRTTSGTGMGQYF.

This clone has a handful of counts. This sequence joins TRBV7-9 and TRBJ1-3; D not resolved. This CDR3 has 15 amino acids. With 1 base removed from V and 0 bases from J, the gap between germline ends came to 7 bases. From germline, CDR1 is SEHNR and CDR2 FQNEAQ (reference sequence). CDR3 bases: TGTGCCAGCAGCTTAGACCGGAGCTCTGGAAACACCATATATTTT. Translation gives CASSLDRSSGNTIYF. Looking up the rest from reference TRBV7-9 and TRBJ1-3 gives the full variable domain: DTGVSQNPRHKITKRGQNVTFRCDPISEHNRLYWYRQTLGQGPEFLTYFQNEAQLEKSRLLSDRFSAERPKGSFSTLEIQRTEQGDSAMYLCASSLDRSSGNTIYFGEGSWLTVV.

The table lists this clone with a few counts. V is TRBV2 and J is TRBJ2-2, with D unclear. CDR3 length: 13 amino acids. V lost 0 bases to trimming and J lost 7 bases, with 6 bases between them. The germline V gene has CDR1 SNHLY and CDR2 FYNNEI. The CDR3 coding sequence is TGTGCCAGCAGTGAAGCGCCCGGCGGGGAGCTGTTTTTT. Amino acid sequence: CASSEAPGGELFF. Full variable domain (missing parts from reference TRBV2 and TRBJ2-2): EPEVTQTPSHQVTQMGQEVILRCVPISNHLYFYWYRQILGQKVEFLVSFYNNEISEKSEIFDDQFSVERPDGSNFTLKIRSTKLEDSAMYFCASSEAPGGELFFGEGSRLTVL.

V is TRBV30 and J is TRBJ1-5; weak D call: TRBD1 (6 bases). The CDR3 is 14 residues long. Deletions cut 2 bases from V and 7 bases from J, with 15 bases between. Germline loops: CDR1 GTSNPN, CDR2 SVGIG (reference sequence). The CDR3 DNA follows: TGTGCCTGGAGTAGCTCAGGGGTATTCCAGCCCCAGCATTTT. It encodes CAWSSSGVFQPQHF.

The rearrangement links TRBV4-1 to TRBJ2-5; weak D call: TRBD2 (5 bases). From germline, CDR1 is MGHRA and CDR2 YSYEKL. V shed 0 bases and J shed 0 bases, with 8 bases lying between them. The CDR3 contains 15 residues. The chain's CDR3 is CASSQDGVYQETQYF. The DNA for the CDR3 is TGCGCCAGCAGCCAAGACGGGGTGTACCAAGAGACCCAGTACTTC.

V is TRBV28 and J is TRBJ2-6; perhaps TRBD1 as D (6 bases). Looked up from germline, CDR1 is MDHEN and CDR2 is SYDVKM. V dropped 6 bases and J dropped 2 bases, with 17 bases sitting between them. The CDR3 covers 17 residues. The CDR3 region is CASRHDRQHTGANVLTF. The CDR3 DNA is TGTGCCAGCAGACACGACAGGCAGCACACTGGGGCCAACGTCCTGACTTTC. Full variable domain (remainder filled in from reference TRBV28 and TRBJ2-6): DVKVTQSSRYLVKRTGEKVFLECVQDMDHENMFWYRQDPGLGLRLIYFSYDVKMKEKGDIPEGYSVSREKKERFSLILESASTNQTSMYLCASRHDRQHTGANVLTFGAGSRLTVL.

The chain carries TRBV4-3 and TRBJ2-3; D is unclear. The V end lost 0 bases, the J end lost 5 bases, and 9 bases lay between the germline ends. Looked up from germline, CDR1 is LGHNA and CDR2 is YSLEER. There are 14 residues in the CDR3. CDR3 bases: TGCGCCAGCAGCCAAGAGTTAGTGAGAGATACGCAGTATTTT. Translating gives CASSQELVRDTQYF.

The genes are TRBV21-1 and TRBJ2-4. TRBV21-1 is listed as a pseudogene. The CDR3 covers 12 residues. The CDR3 sequence: CASSKVRWTQYF. The CDR3 region has the DNA TGTGCCAGCAGCAAAGTCAGGTGGACTCAGTACTTC.

This clone appeared once. The V gene is TRBV2, the J gene TRBJ2-1; the match to TRBD2 covers 7 bases. The J segment lost 3 bases and the V segment lost 5 bases, leaving 7 bases of the junction unmatched. The CDR3 contains 15 residues. In germline, CDR1 is SNHLY, CDR2 FYNNEI. As DNA, the CDR3 is TGTGCCAGCAGTCCGATAAGCGGGGACTACAATGAGCAGTTCTTC. It yields the protein CASSPISGDYNEQFF.

The chain is built from TRBV19 and TRBJ1-4; D not certain. The CDR3 contains 13 residues. The germline V gene encodes CDR1 LNHDA and CDR2 SQIVND (reference sequence). Trimming left V 6 bases short and J 5 bases short, with 10 bases between. The CDR3 protein is CASSQNKNEKLFF. The CDR3 nucleotides are TGTGCCAGTAGCCAAAACAAAAATGAAAAACTGTTTTTT.

This clone was seen only a few times. Here the CDR3 reads CAWNLNAGANVLTF. Here the CDR3 DNA reads TGTGCCTGGAATTTGAATGCTGGGGCCAACGTCCTGACTTTC. The V call is TRBV30, the J call TRBJ2-6; D gene unclear. Deletions cut 4 bases from V and 2 bases from J, with 9 bases between. The CDR3 extends over 14 amino acids. The germline gives CDR1 GTSNPN, CDR2 SVGIG (reference sequence).

The V call is TRBV7-2, the J call TRBJ1-2; D is possibly TRBD1 (5 bases). The V and J ends lost 6 bases and 2 bases respectively, with 16 bases between them. The CDR3 length is 15 residues. Germline CDR1 is SGHTA and CDR2 is FQGNSA. CDR3 residues: CASSFEGRSNYGYTF. As DNA, the CDR3 is TGTGCCAGCAGTTTTGAGGGGAGATCGAACTATGGCTACACCTTC.

The chain recombines TRBV4-3 with TRBJ1-6; D gene unclear. This CDR3 is 19 amino acids long. Germline CDR1 is LGHNA and CDR2 is YSLEER. The V gene lost 0 bases and the J gene lost 0 bases, with 15 bases spanning the gap. DNA for the CDR3: TGCGCCAGCAGCCAAGATTTTTACGGGGTGGGCTCCTATAATTCACCCCTCCACTTT. The encoded protein is CASSQDFYGVGSYNSPLHF.

There are a few counts of this clone. This chain joins TRBV9 and TRBJ2-5; D may correspond to TRBD1 or TRBD2 (5 bases each). The CDR3 spans 15 residues. Deletions cut 4 bases from V and 2 bases from J, with 15 bases between. Germline-derived CDR1 and CDR2 are SGDLS and YYNGEE. The CDR3 nucleotides read TGTGCCAGCAGCTCCGGGACCCTTTCGCAAGAGACCCAGTACTTC. Its protein product is CASSSGTLSQETQYF.

This clone was counted once. The chain joins TRBV30 to TRBJ2-1, with TRBD2 matching over 8 bases. V lost 0 bases and J lost 9; bases outside the gene matches: 7. Germline CDR1 and CDR2: GTSNPN and SVGIG (reference sequence). The CDR3 sequence is 14 residues long. CDR3 coding DNA: TGTGCCTGGAGTGTACCGGGGGGGCAGAGTGAGCAGTTCTTC. Translated: CAWSVPGGQSEQFF.

V and J are TRBV19 and TRBJ1-1; D might be TRBD1 (6 bases). This CDR3 spans 14 amino acids. The V end was cut by 3 bases, the J end by 4 bases, with 12 bases between. Germline V CDR1 and CDR2: LNHDA, SQIVND (reference sequence). In DNA form, the CDR3 reads TGTGCCAGTAGTATTTACAGGGAGGGCACTGAAGCTTTCTTT. Residues: CASSIYREGTEAFF.